The 6 T cell receptor beta chains given below trace back to one sample, sequenced in a study of blood T cells in healthy people across ages. Alongside a J-beta primer mix, a sample-barcoded 5' primer served in a second PCR lasting about 7 to 11 cycles. MiXCR was run by TCRdb on the 5' RACE reads, yielding one entry per CDR3 protein. The table lists fewer than 2,000,000 distinct CDR3 sequences, about 39% of them singletons. The sample taken for sequencing was blood. These receptor sequences come from a human donor in good health.

J is TRBJ1-4 and V is TRBV29-1; D is unclear. Trimming stripped 3 bases from V and 4 bases from J, with 6 bases between. The CDR3 sequence is 12 residues long. Germline V gene sequence: CDR1 SQVTM, CDR2 ANQGSEA. The CDR3 DNA follows: TGCAGCGTTGACGGTCTTAATGAAAAACTGTTTTTT. It is translated as CSVDGLNEKLFF.

The chain has TRBV5-6 and TRBJ2-5; possible D gene TRBD1, 5 bases. The V end was cut by 0 bases, the J end by 4 bases, with 13 bases between. The CDR3 extends over 15 amino acids. Germline CDR1 SGHDT, CDR2 YYEEEE. The CDR3 nucleotides are TGTGCCAGCAGCTTGGAAGTAGACAGCCTAGAGACCCAGTACTTC. It is translated as CASSLEVDSLETQYF.

A few counts support this clonotype. This chain links TRBV7-3 with TRBJ2-4; no clear D gene. The closer fit of TRBJ2-7 to the DNA end suggests the J call may be wrong. CDR1 and CDR2 from the germline V gene are SGHTA and FQGTGA. This CDR3 has 13 residues. The CDR3 DNA reads TGTGCCAGCAGCTTAGGGTCTACAAGCGAGCAGTACTTC. It translates to CASSLGSTSEQYF.

The V gene is TRBV12-3 or TRBV12-4, the J gene TRBJ2-4; D might be TRBD1 (5 bases). The DNA end favors TRBJ2-5, so the J call may be wrong. The CDR3 is made up of 13 amino acids. The CDR3 region has the DNA TGTGCCAGCAGTTTATCAGGGTTCGAGACCCAGTACTTC. It encodes CASSLSGFETQYF.

This clonotype has only a few counts. The CDR3 region has the DNA TGTGCCAGCAGTCTACAGGGATGGGAGTTCTTC. Translating it yields CASSLQGWEFF. The V and J genes are TRBV12-3 or TRBV12-4 and TRBJ2-1; D might be TRBD1 (6 bases). V shed 5 bases and J shed 14 bases, with 13 bases lying between them. The CDR3 has 11 residues.

This clonotype was found once. The rearrangement joins TRBV28 to TRBJ2-3; D is undetermined. CDR3 size: 14 residues. CDR1 is MDHEN, CDR2 SYDVKM, per germline. The ends were cut back, 5 bases at V and 7 bases at J, with 16 bases in the middle. DNA for the CDR3: TGTGCCAGCAGTCCCATCCCCGGGCTACATACGCAGTATTTT. Translated: CASSPIPGLHTQYF.